The 29 T cell receptor beta chains in this list originate from one sample, sequenced in a study of shared clonotypes between healthy human individuals. The repertoire was sequenced with immunoSEQ multiplex PCR; TCRdb's copy has only in-frame clones and lacks some. Of millions of clones in the sample, about 93% are singletons; the top ten hold 1.7%. Naive CD8 isolation took CD45RO-negative cells positively selected for CCR7 and excluded terminally differentiated effector memory CD45RA+ cells. The sample comprised naive CD8+ T cells from PBMCs. Receptors originate from a young man in good health. Some clones in this sample may be carry-over from other donors' samples.

The V call is TRBV6-5, the J call TRBJ2-7; perhaps TRBD2 as D (8 bases). CDR3 length: 15 residues. The ends were cut back, 5 bases at V and 4 bases at J, with 18 bases in the middle. Looked up from germline, CDR1 is MNHEY and CDR2 is SVGAGI. CDR3 sequence (DNA): TGTGCCAGCAGTACTCATAGCGGGACAGTTTACGAGCAGTACTTC. Its translation is CASSTHSGTVYEQYF.

The V call is TRBV28, the J call TRBJ2-7, with a tentative D call TRBD2 (7 bases). V lost 2 bases to trimming and J lost 0 bases, with 14 bases between them. This CDR3 contains 16 residues. The germline gives CDR1 MDHEN, CDR2 SYDVKM. The CDR3 reads CASSLGVRGGSYEQYF. CDR3 bases: TGTGCCAGCAGTTTAGGGGTGAGGGGGGGCTCCTACGAGCAGTACTTC.

The V gene is TRBV15, the J gene TRBJ1-5; possible D gene TRBD1, 5 bases. CDR3 size: 14 residues. V gave up 6 bases and J gave up 2 bases, with 11 bases separating them. CDR1 is LNHNV, CDR2 YYDKDF, per germline (reference sequence). The CDR3: CATRASRGNQPQHF. For the CDR3, the DNA is TGTGCCACCAGGGCTAGCAGGGGCAATCAGCCCCAGCATTTT.

This clone was found once. V and J are TRBV19 and TRBJ2-1, with a weak D call TRBD2 (5 bases). The germline V gene encodes CDR1 LNHDA and CDR2 SQIVND (reference sequence). Trimming shortened V by 6 bases and J by 4 bases, and 10 bases separated the two germline ends. The CDR3 runs to 13 residues. The CDR3 spells CASRTTNYNEQFF. DNA of the CDR3: TGTGCCAGTAGGACTACGAATTACAATGAGCAGTTCTTC.

The V call is TRBV2, the J call TRBJ1-2; TRBD1 agrees at 8 bases. Per germline, CDR1 SNHLY and CDR2 FYNNEI. This CDR3 has 19 residues. V shed 0 bases, J shed 4 bases, and the junction held 16 bases outside the gene matches. CDR3 loop: CASSEAGVGRGTGGYGYTF. The DNA for the CDR3 is TGTGCCAGCAGTGAAGCCGGGGTGGGCAGGGGGACAGGAGGCTATGGCTACACCTTC.

This chain connects TRBV6-5 to TRBJ2-7; D gene ambiguous. CDR3 length equals 16 residues. V lost 0 bases to trimming and J lost 2 bases, with 14 bases between them. Germline CDR1 and CDR2: MNHEY and SVGAGI. CDR3 nucleotide sequence: TGTGCCAGCAGTTACTCGCCTACTTACGTCACCTACGAGCAGTACTTC. Translation gives CASSYSPTYVTYEQYF.

V usage is TRBV5-1 and J usage is TRBJ2-7, with 8 bases fitting TRBD1. Germline V lookup: CDR1 SGHRS, CDR2 YFSETQ. The V and J ends lost 2 bases and 1 base, in that order; junction bases with no gene match: 11. The CDR3 spans 17 residues. CDR3: CASSFARQGTGSYEQYF. In DNA form, the CDR3 reads TGCGCCAGCAGCTTCGCCCGACAGGGGACCGGGTCCTACGAGCAGTACTTC.

The rearrangement uses TRBV18 and TRBJ2-7, with 13 bases fitting TRBD2. V was clipped by 2 bases and J by 3 bases; unmatched bases: 4. This CDR3 comprises 16 residues. The germline gives CDR1 KGHSH, CDR2 LQKENI. The CDR3 is CASSPSGLAGVYEQYF. The CDR3 DNA sequence: TGTGCCAGCTCACCATCCGGACTAGCGGGAGTCTACGAGCAGTACTTC. The full variable domain, in which reference TRBV18 and TRBJ2-7 provide the parts outside the CDR3, is NAGVMQNPRHLVRRRGQEARLRCSPMKGHSHVYWYRQLPEEGLKFMVYLQKENIIDESGMPKERFSAEFPKEGPSILRIQQVVRGDSAAYFCASSPSGLAGVYEQYFGPGTRLTVT.

This chain connects TRBV27 to TRBJ2-1, with D perhaps being TRBD1 or TRBD2 (5 bases each). V lost 6 bases, J lost 5 bases, and 23 bases lay in between. Germline assignment: CDR1 MNHEY and CDR2 SMNVEV (reference sequence). The CDR3 contains 17 residues. CDR3 in amino acids: CASRYFPQKGPDNEQFF. In DNA, the CDR3 is TGTGCCAGCAGGTATTTTCCCCAGAAGGGACCCGACAATGAGCAGTTCTTC.

On this clone: Other nucleotide sequences from this sample produce the same CDR3. The chain recombines TRBV19 with TRBJ2-2, with D hard to call. This CDR3 has 12 residues. V dropped 5 bases and J dropped 2 bases, with 3 bases sitting between them. CDR1 is LNHDA, CDR2 SQIVND, per germline (reference sequence). DNA of the CDR3: TGTGCCAGTAGTCTTAACACCGGGGAGCTGTTTTTT. The encoded protein is CASSLNTGELFF.

For this clone: Other nucleotide sequences from this sample produce the same CDR3. The CDR3 nucleotides are TGTGCCAGCAGTCGGACAGTTTACAATGAGCAGTTCTTC. Encoded protein: CASSRTVYNEQFF. The rearrangement links TRBV27 to TRBJ2-1; D possibly corresponds to TRBD1 (6 bases). The V and J ends lost 5 bases and 4 bases respectively, with 9 bases between them. The germline gives CDR1 MNHEY, CDR2 SMNVEV (reference sequence). This CDR3 is built from 13 residues.

This chain connects TRBV19 to TRBJ2-6, with TRBD2 matching 11 bases. V lost 5 bases, J lost 0 bases, and 3 bases stayed unmatched. Per the germline V gene, CDR1 is LNHDA and CDR2 is SQIVND (reference sequence). CDR3 length equals 17 residues. The CDR3 sequence is CASSSLAGGSGANVLTF. The CDR3 DNA is TGTGCCAGTAGTTCCCTAGCGGGGGGCTCTGGGGCCAACGTCCTGACTTTC. Full variable domain (outside the CDR3, taken from reference TRBV19 and TRBJ2-6): DGGITQSPKYLFRKEGQNVTLSCEQNLNHDAMYWYRQDPGQGLRLIYYSQIVNDFQKGDIAEGYSVSREKKESFPLTVTSAQKNPTAFYLCASSSLAGGSGANVLTFGAGSRLTVL.

The V call is TRBV6-5, the J call TRBJ2-7; maybe TRBD2 (7 bases). The CDR3 is 15 residues long. Trimming cost V 4 bases and J 4 bases, with 17 bases left between them. Germline-derived CDR1 and CDR2 are MNHEY and SVGAGI. This chain's CDR3 is CASSSYGGAPYEQYF. DNA for the CDR3: TGTGCCAGCAGTTCCTATGGGGGGGCCCCTTACGAGCAGTACTTC.

This chain links TRBV10-3 with TRBJ2-3, with D unresolved. The ends were cut back, 2 bases at V and 7 bases at J, with 4 bases in the middle. The CDR3 is 11 residues long. Germline CDR1 reads ENHRY; CDR2 reads SYGVKD. The CDR3 loop is CAISEGNTQYF. The DNA for the CDR3 is TGTGCCATCAGTGAGGGAAATACGCAGTATTTT.

The chain couples TRBV28 to TRBJ2-1; 7 bases line up with TRBD1. The V and J ends lost 5 bases and 9 bases, in that order; junction bases with no gene match: 13. CDR1 is MDHEN, CDR2 SYDVKM, per germline. This CDR3 has 15 residues. The CDR3: CASSDLRDSFGEQFF. The CDR3 DNA reads as TGTGCCAGCAGTGACCTAAGGGACAGCTTCGGTGAGCAGTTCTTC.

This chain joins TRBV27 and TRBJ2-7; D is uncertain. The V gene lost 4 bases and the J gene lost 6 bases, with 10 bases spanning the gap. Germline CDR1 reads MNHEY; CDR2 reads SMNVEV (reference sequence). CDR3 length: 12 amino acids. The CDR3 sequence is CASSSVPSEQYF. The CDR3 DNA follows: TGTGCCAGCAGTTCCGTCCCCAGCGAGCAGTACTTC.

This chain connects TRBV28 to TRBJ2-2; D possibly uses TRBD1 or TRBD2 (5 bases each). Germline V lookup: CDR1 MDHEN, CDR2 SYDVKM. CDR3 length: 17 residues. V lost 5 bases to trimming and J lost 4 bases, with 20 bases between them. In nucleotides, the CDR3 is TGTGCCAGCAGTGAGGGGTTGGAGACAGACCCCACCGGGGAGCTGTTTTTT. This encodes CASSEGLETDPTGELFF.

CDR3 nucleotides: TGTGCCAGCAGACCCCACTCCGGGTCAGGGAGGGGCTACACCTTC. Amino acids: CASRPHSGSGRGYTF. This chain connects TRBV5-4 to TRBJ1-2, with D tentatively TRBD1 (5 bases). The germline V gene has CDR1 SGHNT and CDR2 YYREEE (reference sequence). This CDR3 spans 15 amino acids. The V end was cut by 5 bases, the J end by 8 bases, with 22 bases between.

The J gene is TRBJ2-7, the V gene TRBV6-5; no firm D call. CDR1 and CDR2 (germline): MNHEY, SVGAGI. V lost 2 bases and J 6 bases, leaving 14 bases between the germline ends. The length of the CDR3 is 14 residues. The CDR3 sequence: CASSYPTRTLEQYF. The DNA of the CDR3 is TGTGCCAGCAGTTACCCCACACGTACCCTCGAGCAGTACTTC.

The chain combines TRBV9 with TRBJ2-7; the D is unclear. The length of the CDR3 is 14 residues. Trimming took 4 bases from V and 7 from J, leaving 18 bases between them. Germline loops: CDR1 SGDLS, CDR2 YYNGEE. The CDR3 DNA is TGTGCCAGCAGCCCTAGTGGGTCTACCTTTGAGCAGTACTTC. It specifies CASSPSGSTFEQYF.

The CDR3 loop reads CATVWGGRGAASSSYEQYF. In DNA, the CDR3 is TGTGCCACCGTCTGGGGGGGGAGAGGGGCAGCAAGTTCCTCCTACGAGCAGTACTTC. The chain carries TRBV28 and TRBJ2-7, with TRBD2 matching 7 bases. CDR3 length equals 19 residues. J gave up 0 bases and V 10 bases, and 24 bases lay outside the gene matches. Per germline, CDR1 MDHEN and CDR2 SYDVKM.

In the case of this clone: The identical CDR3 is also encoded by other nucleotide sequences in the sample. In nucleotides, the CDR3 is TGTGCCAGCAGCGTAGGGGTCCCGCCCTACGAGCAGTACTTC. The encoded protein is CASSVGVPPYEQYF. The chain combines TRBV9 with TRBJ2-7; D not resolved. The CDR3 is 14 amino acids. The V end was cut by 0 bases, the J end by 2 bases, with 9 bases between. CDR1 and CDR2 from the germline V gene are SGDLS and YYNGEE.

As concerns this clone: A much larger clone differs from this one at a single base, so this may be a read error. Other DNA variants within this sample encode the same CDR3. This chain connects TRBV7-9 to TRBJ1-5; D is unclear. The CDR3 consists of 12 residues. Germline-derived CDR1 and CDR2 are SEHNR and FQNEAQ (reference sequence). The germline V and J ends were trimmed by 0 bases and 4 bases, with 1 base remaining between them. The CDR3 region has the DNA TGTGCCAGCAGCTTAGCAAATCAGCCCCAGCATTTT. It codes for CASSLANQPQHF.

The chain carries TRBV4-1 and TRBJ2-3; the D gene is possibly TRBD2 (6 bases). Germline-derived CDR1 and CDR2 are MGHRA and YSYEKL. The CDR3 has 15 amino acids. Deletions cut 1 base from V and 7 bases from J, with 15 bases between. The CDR3 loop is CASSQARGTTNTQYF. In nucleotides, the CDR3 is TGCGCCAGCAGCCAAGCGCGGGGAACAACAAATACGCAGTATTTT.

This clone was recorded only once. A read error may account for a junction end that differs from germline. Other DNA variants within this sample encode the same CDR3. The CDR3 region is CSARESYEQYF. Written as DNA, the CDR3 is TGCAGTGCCAGAGAGAGCTACGAGCAGTACTTC. This chain connects TRBV20-1 to TRBJ2-7; no definite D call. CDR3 size: 11 residues. Germline V gene sequence: CDR1 DFQATT, CDR2 SNEGSKA (reference sequence).

The rearrangement joins TRBV4-2 to TRBJ1-5, with TRBD1 matching over 7 bases. CDR1 is LGHNA and CDR2 is YNFKEQ in the germline V gene. V was pared by 2 bases and J by 6 bases, with 22 bases of the junction left unmatched. CDR3 length: 20 residues. CDR3 coding DNA: TGTGCCAGCAGCCAACACTCCTTAAAATTCGAGGGGGCGCCTGGTCAGCCCCAGCATTTT. Protein sequence: CASSQHSLKFEGAPGQPQHF.

This sequence joins TRBV21-1 and TRBJ2-3; TRBD1 is the table's D call and was not checked against the DNA. TRBV21-1 is an annotated pseudogene. This CDR3 spans 18 amino acids. In nucleotides, the CDR3 is TGTGCCAGCAACCCAAGCCGGGACAGCGATCATAGCACAGATACGCAGTATTTT. Translating gives CASNPSRDSDHSTDTQYF.

The V and J genes are TRBV7-6 and TRBJ2-5; perhaps TRBD1 as D (5 bases). V lost 4 bases and J 5 bases, leaving 20 bases between the germline ends. The length of the CDR3 is 16 residues. Germline lookup yields CDR1 SGHVS and CDR2 FNYEAQ. The CDR3 coding sequence is TGTGCCAGCAGCTCGATAATTACAGGTCGTCGGGAGACCCAGTACTTC. Its translation is CASSSIITGRRETQYF.

The genes are TRBV10-1 and TRBJ1-1; unclear D gene. The length of the CDR3 is 13 residues. The germline V and J ends were trimmed by 3 bases and 0 bases, with 5 bases remaining between them. Per germline, CDR1 WNHNN and CDR2 SYGVQD (reference sequence). The CDR3 region is CASSEVMNTEAFF. The CDR3 nucleotides read TGCGCCAGCAGTGAAGTCATGAACACTGAAGCTTTCTTT.